This TCR beta chain is drawn from a study of cytomegalovirus exposure and HLA in healthy donors (dated 2017 in TCRdb). Describing the broader study: In an earlier analysis of 587 of the donors, around 290 Gb of sequence data and 90 million to 120 million unique TCR beta sequences from roughly 200 million T cells were reported. An early release that covered roughly 600 HLA-typed donors contained approximately 300 gigabases of sequencing data and around 85 million unique TCR sequences. Among the roughly 400 genotyped donors, approximately 82% belonged to the genetic ancestry cluster associated with self-reported Caucasian donors. The study aimed to test whether cataloging public T cell receptors could reveal signatures of past pathogen exposure. Using immunosequencing, the study profiled T cell repertoires from 550 to 750 subjects and related those repertoires to cytomegalovirus serostatus. Along with the approximately 700-subject first cohort, a separate validation cohort of roughly 110 different subjects was used. The study combined high-throughput TCR immunosequencing, statistical association of individual TCRs with disease status, and machine learning to predict cytomegalovirus infection status. In a later analysis, previously published TCR beta repertoires from roughly 710 donors were re-analyzed and high-resolution HLA genotyping was added so that TCR occurrence patterns could be studied. The later analysis used no new phenotypic data to find candidate immune exposures, relying instead on TCR beta sequences and their occurrence across donors. An earlier analysis of several hundred of the donors applied high-throughput TCR beta sequencing to assess whether each TCR beta V gene segment acted as functional or pseudogenic. Alongside the repertoire data, information on donor age, sex, ethnicity and CMV serostatus was compiled. Genome-wide SNP genotypes for about three fifths of the roughly 670 donors were used in a later genetic analysis, which treated that subset as a discovery cohort. All discovery cohort repertoires had been generated using a single sequencing platform. HLA typing included class I and class II loci at four-digit resolution. The number of typed donors differed by locus: roughly 620-640 for A, B, C, DRB1 and DQB1; approximately 530 for DQA1; approximately 610 for DPA1; and roughly 450 for DPB1. A few DR-DQ haplotypes were treated as single units for association and clustering because of strong linkage in the cohort. Among about 370 genotyped donors of the cohort, an average of around 240,000 unique TCR beta nucleotide sequences was sequenced per donor, of which 15% to 20% were non-productive.

The cohort comprised 666 healthy bone marrow donors. Cohort members were all nominally healthy when sampled, although unrecorded immune exposures were likely present. The donor tested CMV seropositive, placing the donor among the approximately 290 seropositive members of the cohort. Each donor provided a peripheral blood sample, and peripheral blood mononuclear cells were used for TCR beta sequencing. The Qiagen DNeasy Blood Extraction Kit was used to extract genomic DNA from the blood cell samples. V lost 4 bases and J lost 3 bases, and the count of bases not matched to a germline gene is 12. The CDR3 starts with the cysteine, ends with the phenylalanine, and has 16 residues. Of all the DNA, just the CDR3 is kept, 48 bases in frame from base 1. CDR1 and CDR2 are read off the germline V gene as SGHDT and YYEEEE. Receptor libraries were prepared by the immunoSEQ multiplex PCR assay. The multiplex PCR relied on a mix of 60 forward primers for TCR Vbeta segments and 13 reverse primers for TCR Jbeta segments. The CDR3 region of rearranged TCR beta genes was amplified from genomic DNA with a multiplex PCR assay. The amplified TCR beta libraries were sequenced on the Illumina HiSeq System as 87-base-pair reads. The authors' pipeline ran thus. Across the 670 or so repertoires, a later analysis counted approximately 83 million unique TCR beta chains, some 11 million of which were shared by at least two donors. Raw reads were error-corrected and collapsed into unique sequences with a nearest-neighbor algorithm that merged closely related sequences to remove PCR and sequencing errors. V, D and J gene segments were assigned by aligning CDR3 sequences to IMGT reference sequences. Each retained sequence needed at least a six-nucleotide match to both a V gene segment and a J gene segment. A rearrangement counted as productive if the CDR3 had no stop codons and remained in frame with V and J, and every other rearrangement counted as non-productive. CDR3 was defined according to IMGT convention as the region running from the second conserved V-encoded cysteine to the conserved J-encoded phenylalanine. Sequences without an unambiguous match to a single V gene segment were excluded from the earlier analysis of 587 of the donors. An earlier analysis of a few hundred of the donors classified V segments as functional when productive rearrangements were above 56.7% and as segregating when the standard deviation between donors was above 5%. A statistical classification framework was built to diagnose cytomegalovirus status from the catalog of TCR beta chain sequences. A later analysis assigned V and J genes by comparing TCR nucleotide sequences with IMGT/GENE-DB human TR gene sequences. Using the TCRdist pipeline, a later analysis assigned CDR3 sequences along with most-parsimonious VDJ recombination scenarios. In a later analysis, every TCR beta chain was defined by the combination of its CDR3 amino acid sequence and its V-gene family, and reads without a unique V-gene family were dropped. To address suspected cross-contamination and a sequencing artifact, a later analysis removed a few hundred highly shared, low-generation-probability nucleotide sequences. A later analysis calculated a clonal expansion index for each public chain from normalized within-repertoire ranks of inferred template counts. In a later analysis, generation probabilities were computed using a VDJ recombination model fitted to out-of-frame rearrangements, and the results were checked against IGoR. Hypergeometric tests were used in a later analysis to score TCR-TCR, TCR-HLA and TCR-CMV co-occurrence, with a repertoire-size bias correction applied to the TCR pairs. To estimate false discovery rates, a later analysis permuted the HLA or CMV assignments 20 times. In a later analysis, co-occurring TCRs were grouped with DBSCAN, and TCRdist sequence similarity was added when clustering was performed within HLA-allele-positive subsets. Co-occurrence clustering excluded repertoires with fewer than 30,000 or more than 120,000 public chains, plus five with anomalous nucleotide sharing. TCRdb holds this immuneACCESS table with in-frame rearrangements only. Some clones are missing; in checked studies, unresolved V genes explain under half, and the rest has no known cause. That table gives V, J and clone size, and the DNA gave D and trimming. Present in this sample are 110,000 to 150,000 clones, about four fifths of which were seen just once. Clones ranked in the top ten supply roughly 4% of the sample.

Overall study results and their limits: The authors suggested that the approach could potentially be generalized to other disease states and immunological phenotypes. Because counts were too low, around 18 rarely observed V segments, including chromosome 9 orphons, were left out of the earlier analysis of about 500 of the donors. Roughly uniform sequencing depth across donors was assumed in presence/absence analyses, although this assumption may not hold. A further reported finding was that TCR beta sequences accurately predicted the HLA-A and HLA-B alleles for most subjects in the first cohort. When HLA alleles, especially DR and DQ, strongly co-occurred, TCR associations were difficult to assign to individual alleles. A group of highly shared sequence variants was considered likely to be a technical artifact of the sequencing pipeline. Only TCR beta chains were sequenced in this cohort, and the absence of alpha or paired-chain data limited detectable features. Compared with the roughly 720-donor mean, donors in an Asian-associated ancestry cluster had fewer N-insertions in productive TCRs, according to a later genetic analysis. In the study, roughly 160 TCR beta chains were listed as associated with cytomegalovirus. Cytomegalovirus status was reported to be diagnosed by the classifier with high specificity and sensitivity in both the original and validation cohorts. Several of the top co-occurrence clusters appeared to be linked to parvovirus B19, influenza, CMV and Epstein-Barr virus, according to a later analysis. According to a later analysis, TCR association rates differed among HLA loci, with DRB1 alleles showing the most associated TCRs and HLA-C alleles showing the fewest. A few of the identified cytomegalovirus-associated TCR beta chains were confirmed in vitro to be specific for cytomegalovirus antigens. In a later genetic analysis, a missense DCLRE1C variant was associated with V-gene and J-gene trimming of TCR beta chains, and the association was replicated in an independent cohort. Across donors, most TCR sequences were observed very rarely, whereas some public TCRs were present in many individuals. A later analysis found that HLA-associated TCR beta chains were more clonally expanded and had lower generation probabilities than equally common non-associated chains. Broadly in line with IMGT annotations, most TCR beta V segments showed up in productive rearrangements about 90% or about 30% of the time in an earlier analysis of 450 to 600 of the donors. Correlated functional status among segregating V segments might reflect linkage disequilibrium, but an unknown experimental factor could not be ruled out. Immune exposure information for the cohort was limited to CMV serostatus. In a later analysis, most CMV-associated TCR beta chains were found to appear HLA-restricted, with HLA associations seemingly driven largely by CMV exposure. Because some donors lacked HLA typing at each locus, the association tests relied only on the typed subset. The 87-base-pair reads could not distinguish some IMGT-functional V segments, including TRBV6-2 and TRBV6-3, so those segments were excluded. At a false discovery rate of 0.05, a later analysis linked 15,000 to 20,000 TCR beta sequences to specific HLA alleles.

Note on this clone: Its antigen remains unidentified. Base qualities are missing; no much larger clone stands one base away.

The specimen was PBMCs. This receptor was obtained from a woman in her thirties or forties in good health and CMV-seropositive. Rearrangement joined TRBV5-6 to TRBJ2-7, with 8 junctional bases fitting TRBD1. The CDR3 here reads CASSQGAAGPNYEQYF. The DNA sequence follows: TGTGCCAGCAGCCAGGGGGCGGCAGGGCCAAACTACGAGCAGTACTTC. Outside the CDR3, residues come from the reference TRBV5-6 and TRBJ2-7 proteins, so the full variable domain is: DAGVTQSPTHLIKTRGQQVTLRCSPKSGHDTVSWYQQALGQGPQFIFQYYEEEERQRGNFPDRFSGHQFPNYSSELNVNALLLGDSALYLCASSQGAAGPNYEQYFGPGTRLTVT.